This T cell receptor beta chain was captured by sequencing in a study of T cells after yellow fever vaccination. Findings of the study overall: A large majority of primary-vaccination clones showed up again after the booster (about 97% CD4, about 90% CD8).

Template switching with 5'RACE generated the TCR cDNA and added a universal primer site and UMIs. TCRdb called the 5' RACE reads again in MiXCR, with one record for every CDR3 protein. The sample includes some 350,000 distinct CDR3 sequences, roughly 10% of them seen just once. With respect to this clonotype: The antigen is unknown.

Germline lookup yields CDR1 MNHNS and CDR2 SASEGT. V was cut by 10 bases and J by 0 bases, with 13 bases left in between. The CDR3 loop spans 15 amino acids. This clonotype originated in a man younger than 30 who received the YFV17D yellow fever vaccine. The chain is built from TRBV6-1 and TRBJ2-6, with D perhaps assigned TRBD1 or TRBD2 (5 bases each). The specimen comprised PBMCs, sampled on the day of the first yellow fever vaccination. CDR3 amino acids: CATMGPNSGANVLTF. The CDR3 nucleotides are TGTGCCACGATGGGACCGAACTCTGGGGCCAACGTCCTGACTTTC.